This is a list of T cell receptor beta chains from one sample in a study of blood T cell repertoires in COVID-19. The protocol was immunoSEQ multiplex PCR, while the TCRdb copy is restricted to in-frame clones and leaves out a portion. The sample consists of roughly 220,000 clones, around nine tenths of them appearing once. The sequenced sample was peripheral blood. The source is a man aged 60-69 years with acute or convalescent COVID-19. Each CDR3 is given with its conserved first and last residue. A D gene is named only where the DNA matches it firmly. Expanded clones are given a class, and other clones once, few, many or no size at all.

V	size	D	J	DNA	CDR3
TRBV21-1	.	.	TRBJ1-1	TGTGCCAGCAGCAAAGCGAAGACGGGGAACACTGAAGCTTTCTTT	CASSKAKTGNTEAFF
TRBV4-1	.	TRBD1	TRBJ1-1	TGCGCCAGCAGCCAAGCCCTAGCCCGGGACAGGGGGCTTAGGAACACTGAAGCTTTCTTT	CASSQALARDRGLRNTEAFF
TRBV19	.	.	TRBJ1-2	TGTGCCAGTATGGAAAGGGGGAACGCTAACTATGGCTACACCTTC	CASMERGNANYGYTF
TRBV5-4	.	.	TRBJ2-7	TGTGCCAGCAGCGGTCCTGGGCCTACCTACGAGCAGTACTTC	CASSGPGPTYEQYF
TRBV10-3	.	.	TRBJ1-6	TGTGCCATCAGTGATAAGGAGAATTCACCCCTCCACTTT	CAISDKENSPLHF
TRBV5-4	once	.	TRBJ2-7	TGTGCCAGCAGCTCTGATCAGGGGCGTGGGTCCTACGAGCAGTACTTC	CASSSDQGRGSYEQYF
TRBV5-1	.	.	TRBJ1-2	TGCGCCAGCAGTCCCGACACTAACTATGGCTACACCTTC	CASSPDTNYGYTF
TRBV7-2	.	.	TRBJ2-3	TGTGCCAGCAGCTTAGGGGGCACCCTGGGGTACACAGATACGCAGTATTTT	CASSLGGTLGYTDTQYF
TRBV18	once	.	TRBJ1-6	TGTGCCAGCTCACCTTTGGAGAGCAAAGATTCACCCCTCCACTTT	CASSPLESKDSPLHF
TRBV7-8	.	.	TRBJ1-2	TGTGCCAGCAGCTCCCACCCCGACAGGCCCTATGGCTACACCTTC	CASSSHPDRPYGYTF
TRBV19	.	TRBD1	TRBJ1-5	TGTGCCAGTAGTCTCGGGACAGGGGTCGGGGATCAGCCCCAGCATTTT	CASSLGTGVGDQPQHF
TRBV4-3	.	TRBD1	TRBJ1-2	TGCGCCAGCAGCCAAGATCAGGGGGTCTATGGCTACACCTTC	CASSQDQGVYGYTF
TRBV5-1	.	.	TRBJ2-2	TGCGCCAGCAGCACGGGGAGCGGGACCGGGGAGCTGTTTTTT	CASSTGSGTGELFF
TRBV6-5	.	TRBD1	TRBJ2-1	TGTGCCAGCAGGAGGGGGACAGGGGGGAGCAATGAGCAGTTCTTC	CASRRGTGGSNEQFF
TRBV11-2	.	TRBD1	TRBJ2-3	TGTGCCAGCAGTAGACAGGGCCTCTTCACAGATACGCAGTATTTT	CASSRQGLFTDTQYF
TRBV5-1	.	.	TRBJ1-1	TGCGCCAGCAGCTCCACACGGGGGAACACTGAAGCTTTCTTT	CASSSTRGNTEAFF
TRBV6-5	.	.	TRBJ2-3	TGTGCCAGCAGTTACGAAGCGGGCCTCAACACAGATACGCAGTATTTT	CASSYEAGLNTDTQYF
TRBV10-3	.	.	TRBJ2-3	TGTGCCATCAGACAGGGCACAGATACGCAGTATTTT	CAIRQGTDTQYF
TRBV19	.	.	TRBJ1-1	TGTGCCAGTAGGTTGGGTGGGGGGAGCACTGAAGCTTTCTTT	CASRLGGGSTEAFF
TRBV5-1	.	TRBD2	TRBJ2-3	TGCGCCAGCAGCGGGACTAGCGGGGGCGGAGATACGCAGTATTTT	CASSGTSGGGDTQYF
TRBV14	.	TRBD2	TRBJ2-3	TGTGCCAGCAGCCCACTAGCGGGGCCCCATACGCAGTATTTT	CASSPLAGPHTQYF
TRBV28	.	.	TRBJ1-6	TGTGCCGCGGGGGGCATTACACATAATTCACCCCTCCACTTT	CAAGGITHNSPLHF
TRBV19	.	TRBD1	TRBJ1-2	TGTGCCAGTAGTAGGAACGACAGGGGCAGCTATGGCTACACCTTC	CASSRNDRGSYGYTF
TRBV6-5	.	TRBD1	TRBJ1-2	TGTGCCAGCAGTAACGGGGACAGGGGCAGTGGCTACACCTTC	CASSNGDRGSGYTF
TRBV9	.	.	TRBJ2-7	TGTGCCAGCAGCGTAGTGTCGGGGGAGCAGTACTTC	CASSVVSGEQYF
TRBV9	.	.	TRBJ2-4	TGTGCCAGCAGCGCCCAACGGACGCCTCAGGGGAACATTCAGTACTTC	CASSAQRTPQGNIQYF
TRBV7-6	.	.	TRBJ2-6	TGTGCCAGCAGCCCCCGCTCTGGGGCCAACGTCCTGACTTTC	CASSPRSGANVLTF
TRBV7-3	.	TRBD1	TRBJ2-2	TGTGCCAGCAGCTTACACCCGGGACAGTTCGCGAACACCGGGGAGCTGTTTTTT	CASSLHPGQFANTGELFF
TRBV7-2	.	.	TRBJ2-3	TGTGCCAGCAGCTCCGTAACCGAGACAGCTTACACGCAGTATTTT	CASSSVTETAYTQYF
TRBV30	.	TRBD1	TRBJ1-1	TGTGCCTGCTACCCCAGGAGGGGGCTGGTAGGCGGCACTGAAGCTTTCTTT	CACYPRRGLVGGTEAFF
TRBV15	.	.	TRBJ1-3	TGTGCCACCAGCACGGGATGGGCAGGGGCTGGAAACACCATATATTTT	CATSTGWAGAGNTIYF
TRBV7-2	.	.	TRBJ1-3	TGTGCCAGCAGCTTAGCGGTTGGGAGACGTCCGGACACCATATATTTT	CASSLAVGRRPDTIYF
TRBV2	.	TRBD2	TRBJ2-3	TGTGCCAGCAGTGAGACTAGCGCTTCCACAGATACGCAGTATTTT	CASSETSASTDTQYF
TRBV11-1	.	TRBD2	TRBJ2-7	TGTGCCAGCAGCCGATCGGGGGGGACCTCCTACGAGCAGTACTTC	CASSRSGGTSYEQYF
TRBV3-1/TRBV3-2	.	.	TRBJ1-1	TGTGCCAGCAGCCACTATGCGGGGACTGAAGCTTTCTTT	CASSHYAGTEAFF
TRBV6-5	once	TRBD1	TRBJ1-1	TGTGCCAGCACCTCAAGGACAGGGCCCACTGAAGCTTTCTTT	CASTSRTGPTEAFF
TRBV5-1	.	TRBD1	TRBJ2-2	TGCGCCAGCAGCTCCCGGACAGGGTCCACCGGGGAGCTGTTTTTT	CASSSRTGSTGELFF
TRBV27	.	TRBD1	TRBJ1-3	TGTGCCAGCAGTTTACAGGGGGAGCTCCCTGGAAACACCATATATTTT	CASSLQGELPGNTIYF
TRBV21-1	.	.	TRBJ1-3	TGTGCCAGCAGCACAGAGGGGGCGAGAGATGGAAACACCATATATTTT	CASSTEGARDGNTIYF
TRBV6-2/TRBV6-3	.	.	TRBJ2-5	TGTGCCAGCAGTCCGCGGGGTCAACAAGAGACCCAGTACTTC	CASSPRGQQETQYF
TRBV5-1	once	TRBD2	TRBJ2-1	TGCGCCAGCAGCCCGCCGGGGGGGATAGGCTACAATGAGCAGTTCTTC	CASSPPGGIGYNEQFF
TRBV6-5	.	TRBD1	TRBJ1-2	TGTGCCAGCAAACCGGGGACGGCAGGGGGCTATGGCTACACCTTC	CASKPGTAGGYGYTF
TRBV19	.	TRBD1	TRBJ2-3	TGTGCCAGTAGTATAGCAGGGGGCGATACGCAGTATTTT	CASSIAGGDTQYF
TRBV6-7	.	.	TRBJ2-7	TGTGCCAGCACTAAGACTGGGCGGGGTTCCTACGAGCAGTACTTC	CASTKTGRGSYEQYF
TRBV20-1	.	.	TRBJ1-1	TGCAGTGCTAGTGGTCTGAGGAACACTGAAGCTTTCTTT	CSASGLRNTEAFF
TRBV7-9	.	TRBD1	TRBJ1-2	TGTGCCAGCAGCACTCCGGGACAGGGGGTCTATGGCTACACCTTC	CASSTPGQGVYGYTF
TRBV3-1/TRBV3-2	.	.	TRBJ1-6	TGTGCCAGCAGCCAAGAGCCGGGTGCGGATTCACCCCTCCACTTT	CASSQEPGADSPLHF
TRBV24-1	.	TRBD2	TRBJ2-1	TGTGCCACCAGTGCCTTATCGATCAGCGCGGGGGTATACAATGAGCAGTTCTTC	CATSALSISAGVYNEQFF
TRBV27	few	.	TRBJ1-3	TGTGCCAGCAGTTTATACGGGAGCGGGTCTGGAAACACCATATATTTT	CASSLYGSGSGNTIYF
TRBV7-9	few	TRBD2	TRBJ2-1	TGTGCCAGCAGCCGCAGCGGGGGGACGAATGAGCAGTTCTTC	CASSRSGGTNEQFF
TRBV7-2	.	.	TRBJ2-1	TGTGCCAGCAGCTTAGTGGGGGGAGTAGACAATGAGCAGTTCTTC	CASSLVGGVDNEQFF
TRBV2	many	.	TRBJ2-2	TGTGCCAGCAGAACAGCCACGAACACCGGGGAGCTGTTTTTT	CASRTATNTGELFF